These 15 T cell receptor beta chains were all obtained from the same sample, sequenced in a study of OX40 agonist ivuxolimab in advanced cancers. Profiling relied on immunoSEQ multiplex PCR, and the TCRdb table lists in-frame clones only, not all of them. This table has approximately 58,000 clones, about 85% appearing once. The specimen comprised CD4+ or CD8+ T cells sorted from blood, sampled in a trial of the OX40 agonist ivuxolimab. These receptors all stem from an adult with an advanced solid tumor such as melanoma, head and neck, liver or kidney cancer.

Written as DNA, the CDR3 is TGTGCCAGCAGTTTATGGGGAAGGACAGGGGGTAGCACAGATACGCAGTATTTT. It yields the protein CASSLWGRTGGSTDTQYF. The V call is TRBV28, the J call TRBJ2-3; 10 nucleotides agree with TRBD1. The CDR3 totals 18 residues. After removal of 0 bases from V and 0 bases from J, the junction contained 6 bases not matched to a gene. Germline CDR1 reads MDHEN; CDR2 reads SYDVKM.

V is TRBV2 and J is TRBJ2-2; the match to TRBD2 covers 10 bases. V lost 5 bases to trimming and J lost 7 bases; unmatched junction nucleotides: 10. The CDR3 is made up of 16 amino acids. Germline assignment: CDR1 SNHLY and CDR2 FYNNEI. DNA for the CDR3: TGTGCCAGCAGTTTCAGCGGGACTAGCGCAAACGGGGAGCTGTTTTTT. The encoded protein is CASSFSGTSANGELFF.

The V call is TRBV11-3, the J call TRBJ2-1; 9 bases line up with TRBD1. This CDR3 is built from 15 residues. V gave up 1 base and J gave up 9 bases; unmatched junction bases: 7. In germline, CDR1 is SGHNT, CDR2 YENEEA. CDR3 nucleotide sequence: TGTGCCAGCAGCTTAGCTGGGACAGGGCTCGTTGAGCAGTTCTTC. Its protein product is CASSLAGTGLVEQFF.

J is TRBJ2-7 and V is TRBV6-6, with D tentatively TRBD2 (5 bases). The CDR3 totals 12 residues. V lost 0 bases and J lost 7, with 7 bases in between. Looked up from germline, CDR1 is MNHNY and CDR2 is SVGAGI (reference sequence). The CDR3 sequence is CASSYSREEQYF. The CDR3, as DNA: TGTGCCAGCAGTTACTCGAGGGAGGAGCAGTACTTC.

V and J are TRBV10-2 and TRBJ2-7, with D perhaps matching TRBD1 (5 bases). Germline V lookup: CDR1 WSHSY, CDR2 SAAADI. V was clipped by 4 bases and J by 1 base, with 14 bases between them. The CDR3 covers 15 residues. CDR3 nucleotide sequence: TGCGCCAGCAGTGTCTTTTCCAGGGTTTCCTACGAGCAGTACTTC. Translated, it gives CASSVFSRVSYEQYF.

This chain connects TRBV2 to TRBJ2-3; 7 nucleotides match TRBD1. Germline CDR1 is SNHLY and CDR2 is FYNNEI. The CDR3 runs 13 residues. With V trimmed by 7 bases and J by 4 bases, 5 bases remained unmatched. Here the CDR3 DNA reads TGTGCCAGCAAATTACAGGGGCCAGATACGCAGTATTTT. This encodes CASKLQGPDTQYF.

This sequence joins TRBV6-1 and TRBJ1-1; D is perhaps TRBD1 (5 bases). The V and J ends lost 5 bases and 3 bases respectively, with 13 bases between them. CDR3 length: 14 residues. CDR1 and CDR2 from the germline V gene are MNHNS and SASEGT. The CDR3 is CASSPWGGDTEAFF. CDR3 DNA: TGTGCCAGCAGTCCTTGGGGGGGGGACACTGAAGCTTTCTTT.

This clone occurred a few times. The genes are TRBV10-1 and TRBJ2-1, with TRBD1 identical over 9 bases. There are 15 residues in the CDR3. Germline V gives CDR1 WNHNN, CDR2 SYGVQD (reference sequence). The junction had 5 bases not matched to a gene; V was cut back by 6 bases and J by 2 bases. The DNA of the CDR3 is TGCGCCAGCAGATCGGGACAGGGTGCCTACAATGAGCAGTTCTTC. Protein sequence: CASRSGQGAYNEQFF.

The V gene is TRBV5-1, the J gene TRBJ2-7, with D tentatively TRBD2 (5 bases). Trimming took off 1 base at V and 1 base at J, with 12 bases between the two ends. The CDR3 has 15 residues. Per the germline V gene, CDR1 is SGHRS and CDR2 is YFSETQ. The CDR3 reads CASSLTGLQSYEQYF. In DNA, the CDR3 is TGCGCCAGCAGCTTGACCGGACTGCAATCCTACGAGCAGTACTTC.

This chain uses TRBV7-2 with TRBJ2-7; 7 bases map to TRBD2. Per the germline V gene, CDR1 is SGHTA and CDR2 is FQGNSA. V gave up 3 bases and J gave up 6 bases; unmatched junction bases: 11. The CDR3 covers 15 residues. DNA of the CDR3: TGTGCCAGCAGCTTTTACCCGCGGGAGCCGGGCGAGCAGTACTTC. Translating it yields CASSFYPREPGEQYF.

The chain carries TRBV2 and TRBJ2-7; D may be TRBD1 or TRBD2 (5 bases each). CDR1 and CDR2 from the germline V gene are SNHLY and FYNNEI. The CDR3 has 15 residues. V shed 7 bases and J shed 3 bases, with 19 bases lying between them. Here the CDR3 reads CASMLNPGPDYEQYF. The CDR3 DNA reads TGTGCCAGCATGCTCAATCCGGGACCTGACTACGAGCAGTACTTC.

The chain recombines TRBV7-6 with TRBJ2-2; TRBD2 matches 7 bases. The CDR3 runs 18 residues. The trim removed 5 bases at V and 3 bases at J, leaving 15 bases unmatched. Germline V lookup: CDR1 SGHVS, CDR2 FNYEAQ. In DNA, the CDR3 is TGTGCCAGCAGCCCAGCCGGCGCGCTAGCGGTTGACACCGGGGAGCTGTTTTTT. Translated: CASSPAGALAVDTGELFF.

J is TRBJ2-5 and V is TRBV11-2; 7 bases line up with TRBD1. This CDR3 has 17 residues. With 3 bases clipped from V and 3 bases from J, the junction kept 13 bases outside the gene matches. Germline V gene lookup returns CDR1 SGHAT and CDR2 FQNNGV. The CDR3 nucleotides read TGTGCCAGCAGCTTCGACCCAGGGGGTTCTAGGGAAGAGACCCAGTACTTC. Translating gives CASSFDPGGSREETQYF.

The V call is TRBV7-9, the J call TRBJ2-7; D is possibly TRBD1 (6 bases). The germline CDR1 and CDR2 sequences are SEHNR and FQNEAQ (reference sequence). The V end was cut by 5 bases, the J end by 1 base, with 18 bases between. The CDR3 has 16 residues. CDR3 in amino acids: CASSARLQGGSYEQYF. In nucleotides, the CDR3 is TGTGCCAGCAGCGCCCGTCTACAGGGCGGTTCCTACGAGCAGTACTTC. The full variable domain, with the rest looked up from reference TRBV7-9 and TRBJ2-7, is DTGVSQNPRHKITKRGQNVTFRCDPISEHNRLYWYRQTLGQGPEFLTYFQNEAQLEKSRLLSDRFSAERPKGSFSTLEIQRTEQGDSAMYLCASSARLQGGSYEQYFGPGTRLTVT.

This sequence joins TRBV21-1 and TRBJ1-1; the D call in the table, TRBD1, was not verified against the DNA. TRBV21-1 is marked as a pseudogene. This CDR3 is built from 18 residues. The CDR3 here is CASSERSGHRKGSTEAFF. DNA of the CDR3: TGTGCCAGCAGCGAAAGGTCGGGACACCGGAAGGGGTCTACTGAAGCTTTCTTT.